This T cell receptor (beta chain) was recovered during a study of cytomegalovirus exposure and HLA in healthy donors. Regarding the study as a whole: A few V segments could not be told apart, such as TRBV6-2 and TRBV6-3, and were left out.

The PCR made use of 60 Vbeta and 13 Jbeta primers. The data were produced by immunoSEQ multiplex PCR, yet TCRdb's version contains in-frame clones alone and is incomplete. The sample has more than 85,000 clones, approximately 73% seen once. The CDR3 has 13 residues. CDR1 is MNHEY and CDR2 is SVGAGI in the germline V gene. After removal of 6 bases from V and 7 bases from J, the junction contained 5 bases not matched to a gene. In regard to this clone: Antigen unknown.

The sample was PBMCs. The V and J genes are TRBV6-5 and TRBJ1-5; the match to TRBD1 covers 8 bases. This clonotype was obtained from a man in his forties in good health and CMV-seronegative. In DNA form, the CDR3 reads TGTGCCAGCAGCAGGGGGCTATGGCAGCCCCAGCATTTT. Translation gives CASSRGLWQPQHF.